Shown below are 28 T cell receptor beta chains from a single sample sequenced in a study of T cell responses to AZD1222 COVID-19 vaccine. Sequencing used immunoSEQ multiplex PCR; TCRdb keeps in-frame clones, though not all of them. The top ten clones hold about 3% of a sample with approximately 98,000 clones, more than 70% of them seen once. The sequencing here drew on peripheral blood, taken on day 0 of MenACWY control vaccination. The receptors were gathered from an adult in good health.

CDR3 in amino acids: CASSTQSGRAAFF. Written as DNA, the CDR3 is TGCGCCAGCAGCACCCAGTCAGGGAGAGCGGCTTTCTTT. The rearrangement joins TRBV4-3 to TRBJ1-1, with D maybe TRBD1 (5 bases). CDR3 length: 13 amino acids. Trimming cost V 5 bases and J 11 bases, with 18 bases left between them. Germline loops: CDR1 LGHNA, CDR2 YSLEER.

The chain employs TRBV4-1 and TRBJ2-1; the D is unclear. The CDR3 is 15 amino acids. V dropped 6 bases and J dropped 7 bases, with 19 bases sitting between them. Germline V lookup: CDR1 MGHRA, CDR2 YSYEKL. The CDR3: CASSRSGAPVNEQFF. The CDR3 DNA reads TGCGCCAGCAGTCGGTCCGGAGCCCCTGTGAATGAGCAGTTCTTC.

J is TRBJ2-1 and V is TRBV9; D not resolved. Germline CDR1 SGDLS, CDR2 YYNGEE. V lost 0 bases to trimming and J lost 8 bases, with 9 bases between them. The CDR3 extends over 13 amino acids. The CDR3 here is CASSVVGFDEQFF. CDR3 sequence (DNA): TGTGCCAGCAGCGTAGTAGGGTTCGATGAGCAGTTCTTC.

V usage is TRBV9 and J usage is TRBJ1-3; D might be TRBD1 (5 bases). The V and J ends lost 3 bases and 3 bases respectively, with 7 bases between them. Germline CDR1 is SGDLS and CDR2 is YYNGEE. The CDR3 spans 13 residues. CDR3 nucleotide sequence: TGTGCCAGCAGCGCGGGGGGTGGAAACACCATATATTTT. This gives the protein CASSAGGGNTIYF.

The CDR3 loop reads CSVEGQFGGYTF. Here the CDR3 DNA reads TGCAGCGTTGAAGGGCAGTTCGGGGGCTACACCTTC. The gene calls are TRBV29-1 and TRBJ1-2; unclear D gene. Trimming took 1 base from V and 8 from J, leaving 11 bases between them. The CDR3 is made up of 12 amino acids. The V gene's germline CDR1 is SQVTM and CDR2 ANQGSEA.

This clone was seen only once. The chain joins TRBV3-1 (or the pseudogene TRBV3-2) to TRBJ1-4; TRBD1 matches at 7 bases. After removal of 0 bases from V and 8 bases from J, the junction contained 6 bases not matched to a gene. The CDR3 spans 15 residues. Germline V lookup: CDR1 LGHDT, CDR2 YNNKEL (reference sequence). The CDR3 is CASSQEGQQREKLFF. The CDR3 DNA is TGTGCCAGCAGCCAAGAGGGACAGCAAAGAGAAAAACTGTTTTTT.

The chain recombines TRBV19 with TRBJ1-5; D unresolved. Trimming removed 6 bases from V and 0 bases from J, with 12 bases in between. Germline CDR1 and CDR2: LNHDA and SQIVND (reference sequence). The CDR3 is 15 residues long. The CDR3, as DNA: TGTGCCAGTAGCTCCGGAGTGGCTAGCAATCAGCCCCAGCATTTT. This codes for CASSSGVASNQPQHF.

Only one count was recorded for this clone. This chain joins TRBV4-1 and TRBJ1-2, with D possibly being TRBD1 (5 bases). CDR1 and CDR2 from the germline V gene are MGHRA and YSYEKL. Trimming removed 4 bases at V and 3 bases at J, with 9 bases between. The CDR3 extends over 13 amino acids. CDR3: CASSPGEYYGYTF. CDR3 in DNA: TGCGCCAGCAGCCCGGGGGAATACTATGGCTACACCTTC.

CDR3 DNA: TGTGCCAGCAGCTTGGGACAGGGGGCTACCTACGAGCAGTACTTC. It yields the protein CASSLGQGATYEQYF. The rearrangement uses TRBV7-8 and TRBJ2-7, with TRBD1 identical over 12 bases. This CDR3 region has 15 residues. After removal of 3 bases from V and 2 bases from J, the junction contained 2 bases not matched to a gene. Germline CDR1 SGHVS, CDR2 FQNEAQ.

The count of this clone is one. This chain links TRBV19 with TRBJ2-7; 7 positions agree with TRBD1. Germline CDR1 and CDR2: LNHDA and SQIVND (reference sequence). V was clipped by 5 bases and J by 3 bases; unmatched bases: 10. The length of the CDR3 is 15 residues. CDR3 sequence reads: CASSGDNRGSYEQYF. As DNA, the CDR3 is TGTGCCAGTAGTGGGGACAACAGGGGAAGCTACGAGCAGTACTTC.

The chain recombines TRBV29-1 with TRBJ1-1; D is possibly TRBD1 (5 bases). CDR1 is SQVTM and CDR2 is ANQGSEA in the germline V gene. The CDR3 sequence is 13 residues long. V lost 7 bases, J lost 3 bases, and 15 bases lay in between. DNA of the CDR3: TGCAGCGACGGGGGAGCAGGCGACACTGAAGCTTTCTTT. This sequence encodes CSDGGAGDTEAFF.

The chain couples TRBV30 to TRBJ1-1; 9 bases line up with TRBD1. The CDR3 covers 13 residues. The V gene's germline CDR1 is GTSNPN and CDR2 SVGIG (reference sequence). V lost 3 bases and J lost 5; bases outside the gene matches: 4. The CDR3 here is CAWREGTGTEAFF. The CDR3 DNA is TGTGCCTGGAGGGAGGGGACAGGGACTGAAGCTTTCTTT. The full variable domain, completed using reference TRBV30 and TRBJ1-1, is SQTIHQWPATLVQPVGSPLSLECTVEGTSNPNLYWYRQAAGRGLQLLFYSVGIGQISSEVPQNLSASRPQDRQFILSSKKLLLSDSGFYLCAWREGTGTEAFFGQGTRLTVV.

The J gene is TRBJ2-5, the V gene TRBV6-6; maybe TRBD2 (6 bases). The CDR3 is 13 residues long. The V gene lost 7 bases and the J gene lost 1 base, with 10 bases spanning the gap. Looked up from germline, CDR1 is MNHNY and CDR2 is SVGAGI (reference sequence). CDR3 DNA sequence: TGTGCCAGCAACGACGGGGGCCAAGAGACCCAGTACTTC. Amino acids: CASNDGGQETQYF.

The chain carries TRBV7-9 and TRBJ1-2, with D hard to call. The CDR3 consists of 15 residues. Deletions cut 7 bases from V and 4 bases from J, with 19 bases between. From germline, CDR1 is SEHNR and CDR2 FQNEAQ (reference sequence). The CDR3 reads CASTKREATFYGYTF. The CDR3 DNA reads TGTGCCAGCACCAAGCGGGAGGCGACATTCTATGGCTACACCTTC.

This clone was detected only once. The chain joins TRBV30 to TRBJ2-7; D remains ambiguous. Per germline, CDR1 GTSNPN and CDR2 SVGIG (reference sequence). With 1 base removed from V and 6 bases from J, the gap between germline ends came to 7 bases. The CDR3 consists of 11 residues. The DNA of the CDR3 is TGTGCCTGGAGTGGTTCTTCCGAGCAGTACTTC. It yields the protein CAWSGSSEQYF.

This chain links TRBV6-6 with TRBJ1-5, with D uncertain. Germline CDR1 reads MNHNY; CDR2 reads SVGAGI (reference sequence). This CDR3 is 16 amino acids long. The V and J ends lost 7 bases and 1 base respectively, with 17 bases between them. The chain's CDR3 is CASTDDPTTSNQPQHF. DNA of the CDR3: TGTGCCAGCACCGATGATCCAACCACGAGCAATCAGCCCCAGCATTTT.

This chain uses TRBV6-5 with TRBJ2-7, with 7 bases that match TRBD1. Germline CDR1 is MNHEY and CDR2 is SVGAGI. The CDR3 loop spans 14 amino acids. The ends lost 5 bases at V and 3 bases at J; junction bases unmatched: 7. As DNA, the CDR3 is TGTGCCAGCAGTCGGGACAGCGAACTCTACGAGCAGTACTTC. It encodes CASSRDSELYEQYF.

The rearrangement links TRBV5-1 to TRBJ2-1; TRBD2 aligns across 13 bases. CDR1 SGHRS and CDR2 YFSETQ come from the germline V gene. The V gene end was trimmed by 3 bases and the J gene end by 4 bases; junction bases not matched to a gene: 7. The CDR3 extends over 17 amino acids. CDR3 region: CASSYLGLAGTYNEQFF. The CDR3 nucleotides are TGCGCCAGCAGCTACCTGGGACTAGCGGGGACATACAATGAGCAGTTCTTC.

The chain joins TRBV6-4 to TRBJ2-3, with 8 bases lining up with TRBD2. CDR1 is MRHNA and CDR2 is SNTAGT in the germline V gene. Unmatched junction bases numbered 5, after V lost 6 bases and J lost 3 bases. The CDR3 is made up of 14 amino acids. The CDR3 nucleotides are TGTGCCAGCAGCGGGGGGGCCGCTACAGATACGCAGTATTTT. Translation: CASSGGAATDTQYF.

CDR3 loop: CASSSMTGGERGTEAFF. As DNA, the CDR3 is TGTGCCAGCAGCTCCATGACAGGGGGCGAACGCGGGACTGAAGCTTTCTTT. The chain carries TRBV7-9 and TRBJ1-1, with 10 positions matching TRBD1. Germline V CDR1 and CDR2: SEHNR, FQNEAQ (reference sequence). Trimming took 4 bases from V and 5 from J; bases not matched to a gene: 13. The CDR3 is 17 amino acids.

V gene TRBV5-1 combines with J gene TRBJ2-1; 11 nucleotides match TRBD2. J lost 6 bases, V lost 4 bases, and 3 bases had no gene match. The CDR3 extends over 14 amino acids. The germline CDR1 and CDR2 sequences are SGHRS and YFSETQ. Here the CDR3 DNA reads TGCGCCAGCAGCCCAGGGACTAGCGGCAATGAGCAGTTCTTC. The encoded protein is CASSPGTSGNEQFF.

J is TRBJ2-1 and V is TRBV11-3, with D perhaps matching TRBD1 (6 bases). This CDR3 contains 14 residues. V lost 5 bases and J 4 bases, leaving 12 bases between the germline ends. Germline values: CDR1 SGHNT, CDR2 YENEEA. CDR3 sequence (DNA): TGTGCCAGCAGCCTGGGGGCGGTATACAATGAGCAGTTCTTC. Its protein is CASSLGAVYNEQFF.

The chain is built from TRBV4-2 and TRBJ1-2, with D perhaps matching TRBD1 (6 bases). The CDR3 contains 15 residues. V was shortened by 4 bases and J by 3 bases, with 15 bases between the two germline ends. Germline assignment: CDR1 LGHNA and CDR2 YNFKEQ. CDR3 DNA sequence: TGTGCCAGCAGCCCGCTAGACTCAGGGGACTATGGCTACACCTTC. Its translation: CASSPLDSGDYGYTF.

This chain connects TRBV7-9 to TRBJ2-5; 11 nucleotides align to TRBD1. The V segment lost 5 bases and the J segment 5 bases; nucleotides outside the gene matches: 7. Per the germline V gene, CDR1 is SEHNR and CDR2 is FQNEAQ (reference sequence). The CDR3 totals 15 residues. As DNA, the CDR3 is TGTGCCAGCAGCGCACGGACAGGGGGCTCCGAGACCCAGTACTTC. This encodes CASSARTGGSETQYF.

V usage is TRBV4-3 and J usage is TRBJ1-1; tentatively, D is TRBD1 (6 bases). CDR1 is LGHNA, CDR2 YSLEER, per germline. The CDR3 sequence is 17 residues long. Trimming took off 0 bases at V and 1 base at J, with 15 bases between the two ends. CDR3 bases: TGCGCCAGCAGCCAAGATCCGGGGGGCGGTTGGAACACTGAAGCTTTCTTT. Translation gives CASSQDPGGGWNTEAFF.

This chain connects TRBV7-8 to TRBJ1-2; D is unclear. Trimming took off 1 base at V and 4 bases at J, with 16 bases between the two ends. This CDR3 has 16 amino acids. Germline CDR1 reads SGHVS; CDR2 reads FQNEAQ. In DNA form, the CDR3 reads TGTGCCAGCAGCTTAGATCGGGAGGGATCGGTCTATGGCTACACCTTC. Residues: CASSLDREGSVYGYTF.

This clone was counted a single time. This sequence joins TRBV6-6 and TRBJ1-4; D uncertain. Germline V gives CDR1 MNHNY, CDR2 SVGAGI (reference sequence). Between the trimmed V and J ends, which lost 5 bases and 0 bases, there was a span of 16 bases. The CDR3 length is 17 residues. The CDR3 sequence: CASSPTPRPATNEKLFF. The DNA of the CDR3 is TGTGCCAGCAGTCCCACGCCTCGACCCGCAACTAATGAAAAACTGTTTTTT.

The chain has TRBV20-1 and TRBJ1-2; unclear D gene. The V end lost 3 bases, the J end lost 5 bases, and 1 base lay between the germline ends. This CDR3 spans 9 amino acids. Germline values: CDR1 DFQATT, CDR2 SNEGSKA (reference sequence). CDR3 sequence reads: CSASYGYTF. The CDR3 region has the DNA TGCAGTGCTAGTTATGGCTACACCTTC.